Listed here is a single T cell receptor beta chain. This clone occurred once. The antigen this receptor binds is unknown. No much larger clone exists at a distance of one base, and base qualities are not known. In total, over 600 healthy bone marrow donors made up the cohort. All cohort members were sampled while nominally healthy, although unrecorded immune exposures were likely present. The donor was CMV seronegative and was included in the group of about 350 seronegative cohort members. Each donor provided a peripheral blood sample, and peripheral blood mononuclear cells were used for TCR beta sequencing. The Qiagen DNeasy Blood Extraction Kit was used to extract genomic DNA from the blood cell samples. The receptor library was made with the immunoSEQ multiplex PCR assay. For the multiplex PCR, a mixture combining 60 forward primers for TCR Vbeta segments and 13 reverse primers for TCR Jbeta segments was used. A multiplex PCR assay on genomic DNA amplified the CDR3 region of rearranged TCR beta genes. The amplified TCR beta libraries were sequenced on the Illumina HiSeq System as 87-base-pair reads. From the authors' description of their analysis: In a later analysis, some 80 million unique TCR beta chains were counted across the 690 or so repertoires, and approximately 9.9 million of these chains were shared by at least two donors. Raw reads were error-corrected and collapsed into unique sequences with a nearest-neighbor algorithm that merged closely related sequences to remove PCR and sequencing errors. V, D and J gene segments were assigned by aligning CDR3 sequences to IMGT reference sequences. Each retained sequence needed at least a six-nucleotide match to both a V gene segment and a J gene segment. A rearrangement counted as productive if the CDR3 had no stop codons and remained in frame with V and J, and every other rearrangement counted as non-productive. CDR3 was defined by IMGT convention, running from the second conserved V-encoded cysteine to the conserved J-encoded phenylalanine. The earlier analysis of fewer than 750 of the donors excluded sequences that lacked an unambiguous match to a single V gene segment. An earlier analysis of 550 to 650 of the donors classified V segments as functional when productive rearrangements were above 56.7% and as segregating when the standard deviation between donors was above 5%. A statistical classification framework was developed to diagnose cytomegalovirus status using the catalog of TCR beta chain sequences. A later analysis assigned V and J genes by comparing TCR nucleotide sequences with IMGT/GENE-DB human TR gene sequences. The TCRdist pipeline was used in a later analysis to assign CDR3 sequences and most-parsimonious VDJ recombination scenarios. In a later analysis, each TCR beta chain was defined by its CDR3 amino acid sequence together with its V-gene family, and reads lacking a unique V-gene family were excluded. To address suspected cross-contamination and a sequencing artifact, a later analysis removed approximately 600 highly shared, low-generation-probability nucleotide sequences. In a later analysis, a clonal expansion index was calculated for each public chain from normalized within-repertoire ranks of inferred template counts. Generation probabilities in a later analysis came from a VDJ recombination model fitted to out-of-frame rearrangements, and those results were checked against IGoR. A later analysis scored TCR-TCR, TCR-HLA and TCR-CMV co-occurrence with hypergeometric tests, applying a repertoire-size bias correction to TCR pairs. False discovery rates were estimated in a later analysis by permuting HLA or CMV assignments 20 times. In a later analysis, co-occurring TCRs were grouped using DBSCAN, with TCRdist sequence similarity added in when clustering inside HLA-allele-positive subsets. Repertoires with fewer than 30,000 or more than 120,000 public chains, plus five repertoires with anomalous nucleotide sharing, were excluded from co-occurrence clustering. In its TCRdb copy, this immuneACCESS table keeps in-frame sequences only and misses some clones. Where compared with another copy, unresolved V genes explain less than half of these, and the others have no known cause. V and J calls and clone size are as listed in that table; D and trimming were resolved from the DNA. The sample has about 92,000 clones on record, 69% of them singletons. The ten biggest clones cover approximately 2.9% of the sample.

V and J lose 7 bases and 2 bases, and a span of 17 bases separates them. CDR3 length: 14 amino acids, cysteine to phenylalanine. Only the CDR3 region is kept as DNA, spanning 42 bases read in frame from base 1. For CDR1 and CDR2, the germline V gene lists SQVTM and ANQGSEA. The source of the sample is a study of cytomegalovirus exposure and HLA in healthy donors (dated by TCRdb to the late 2010s). About the investigation overall: According to an earlier analysis of 587 of the donors, roughly 180 million T cells yielded 100 million or so unique TCR beta sequences and 276 Gb of sequence data. Along with the roughly 670-subject first cohort, a separate validation cohort of roughly 110 different subjects was used. The number of typed donors differed by locus: about 620-630 for A, B, C, DRB1 and DQB1; about 520 for DQA1; approximately 600 for DPA1; and some 470 for DPB1. All discovery cohort repertoires had been generated on a single sequencing platform. The study used immunosequencing to profile the T cell repertoires of more than 650 subjects and linked those repertoires to cytomegalovirus serostatus. On average, around 240,000 unique TCR beta nucleotide sequences were sequenced per donor among about 400 genotyped donors of the cohort, with around 19% of those sequences being non-productive. To decide whether each TCR beta V gene segment behaved as functional or pseudogenic, an earlier analysis of over 500 of the donors relied on high-throughput TCR beta sequencing. Because of strong linkage in the cohort, four to six DR-DQ haplotypes were treated as single units for association and clustering. The later analysis used no new phenotypic data to find candidate immune exposures, relying instead on TCR beta sequences and their occurrence across donors. A later analysis re-examined previously published TCR beta repertoires from over 500 donors and added high-resolution HLA genotyping to investigate patterns of TCR occurrence. Both class I and class II loci were covered by HLA typing, at four-digit resolution. Donor age, sex, ethnicity and CMV serostatus were collected together with the repertoire data. A later genetic analysis took genome-wide SNP genotypes for 398 of the 666 donors and used that subset as a discovery cohort. Of the approximately 400 genotyped donors, 65% to 90% fell in the genetic ancestry cluster associated with self-reported Caucasian donors. The study was designed to test whether signatures of past pathogen exposure could be identified by cataloging public T cell receptors. To predict cytomegalovirus infection status, the study combined high-throughput TCR immunosequencing, statistical association of individual TCRs with disease status, and machine learning. An early release that covered fewer than 750 HLA-typed donors contained around 330 gigabases of sequencing data and about 84 million unique TCR sequences.

General study outcomes and caveats: While some public TCRs were present in many individuals, most TCR sequences turned up only very rarely across donors. The cohort was sequenced for TCR beta chains only, and without alpha or paired-chain data the features that could be detected were limited. The only immune exposure information available for the cohort was CMV serostatus. Linkage disequilibrium might explain the correlated functional status among segregating V segments, but an unknown experimental factor could not be ruled out. Specific HLA alleles were associated with 15,000 to 20,000 TCR beta sequences at a false discovery rate of 0.05 in a later analysis. The presence/absence analyses assumed that sequencing depth was roughly uniform across donors, and that assumption may not be true. In both the original and validation cohorts, the classifier was reported to diagnose cytomegalovirus status with high specificity and sensitivity. Some IMGT-functional V segments, including TRBV6-2 and TRBV6-3, could not be told apart with the 87-base-pair reads, so those segments were excluded. Because counts were too low, around 18 rarely observed V segments, including chromosome 9 orphons, were left out of the earlier analysis of 587 of the donors. In an earlier analysis of 587 of the donors, most TCR beta V segments appeared in productive rearrangements about 87% or about 30% of the time, broadly matching IMGT annotations. A few of the identified cytomegalovirus-associated TCR beta chains were confirmed in vitro to be specific for cytomegalovirus antigens. A later genetic analysis associated a missense DCLRE1C variant with V-gene and J-gene trimming of TCR beta chains, and an independent cohort replicated the association. Compared with the roughly 670-donor mean, donors in an Asian-associated ancestry cluster had fewer N-insertions in productive TCRs, according to a later genetic analysis. Because HLA typing was missing for some donors at each locus, association tests included only the typed subset. In a later analysis, TCR association rates were found to vary across HLA loci, with the most associated TCRs seen for DRB1 alleles and the fewest for HLA-C alleles. In a later analysis, most CMV-associated TCR beta chains were found to appear HLA-restricted, with HLA associations seemingly driven largely by CMV exposure. A cluster of highly shared sequence variants was judged likely to represent a technical artifact of the sequencing pipeline. Assigning TCR associations to individual alleles was difficult when HLA alleles, especially DR and DQ, strongly co-occurred. A total of 150 or so TCR beta chains were listed by the study as associated with cytomegalovirus. In a later analysis, HLA-associated TCR beta chains showed more clonal expansion and lower generation probabilities than non-associated chains that were equally common. According to the authors, the approach could potentially be generalized to other disease states and immunological phenotypes. A later analysis reported that several top co-occurrence clusters appeared linked to parvovirus B19, influenza, CMV and Epstein-Barr virus. A further reported finding was that TCR beta sequences accurately predicted the HLA-A and HLA-B alleles for most subjects in the first cohort.

This receptor was obtained from a man aged 45-65 years in good health and CMV-seronegative. The rearrangement joined TRBV29-1 to TRBJ2-5, with the D gene not confidently named. Specimen: PBMCs. CDR3 region: CSGVGGSTQETQYF. The bases are TGCAGCGGAGTAGGCGGCTCGACGCAAGAGACCCAGTACTTC.